Shown below are 20 T cell receptor beta chains from a single sample sequenced in a study of patients and donors after allogeneic stem cell transplantation. From the RT-PCR reads, TCRdb called clonotypes with MiXCR, one entry per CDR3 protein. The sample has roughly 940,000 distinct CDR3 sequences; about a sixth are singletons. The sample consisted of blood, either unsorted or a sorted T cell fraction (not recorded which). Every receptor here comes from a human donor who was either an allogeneic HSCT recipient or a stem cell or donor lymphocyte infusion donor (not recorded which). It is not recorded whose cells these are; they may come from a transplant donor.

This rearrangement joins TRBV12-3 or TRBV12-4 to TRBJ1-2; no clear D. This CDR3 contains 13 residues. The ends were cut back, 8 bases at V and 7 bases at J, with 17 bases in the middle. The CDR3 sequence is CASSARGQRGYTF. The CDR3 DNA reads as TGTGCCAGCTCGGCTCGGGGTCAACGTGGCTACACCTTC.

In its sample, this clonotype was seen a few times. V gene TRBV5-1 combines with J gene TRBJ1-1; D ambiguous. V was pared by 6 bases and J by 0 bases, with 12 bases between. This CDR3 region has 14 residues. Germline V gene sequence: CDR1 SGHRS, CDR2 YFSETQ. The DNA of the CDR3 is TGCGCCAGCACTAGAGGGCCGCTGAACACTGAAGCTTTCTTT. It encodes CASTRGPLNTEAFF.

The V call is TRBV5-1, the J call TRBJ2-7; 10 positions match TRBD1. After removal of 6 bases from V and 6 bases from J, the junction contained 12 bases not matched to a gene. The germline V gene has CDR1 SGHRS and CDR2 YFSETQ. The CDR3 runs 15 residues. This CDR3 is CASTNSAGTGAEQYF. CDR3 nucleotides: TGCGCCAGCACCAACTCAGCAGGGACAGGGGCCGAGCAGTACTTC.

This clonotype occurred a few times. The CDR3 DNA reads TGTGCCAGCAGCGGGGTAGCGGGGGGGAACAATGAGCAGTTCTTC. It specifies CASSGVAGGNNEQFF. The chain links TRBV9 to TRBJ2-1, with 11 bases that match TRBD2. Germline CDR1 reads SGDLS; CDR2 reads YYNGEE. The CDR3 loop spans 15 amino acids. J lost 5 bases, V lost 3 bases, and 4 bases had no gene match. The whole variable domain, remainder taken from reference TRBV9 and TRBJ2-1, is DSGVTQTPKHLITATGQRVTLRCSPRSGDLSVYWYQQSLDQGLQFLIQYYNGEERAKGNILERFSAQQFPDLHSELNLSSLELGDSALYFCASSGVAGGNNEQFFGPGTRLTVL.

The chain recombines TRBV12-3 or TRBV12-4 with TRBJ1-4; no firm D call. The CDR3 runs 14 residues. Trimming removed 5 bases from V and 6 bases from J, with 13 bases in between. CDR3 coding DNA: TGTGCCAGCAGTGCAGAAGGCAAGGATGAAAAACTGTTTTTT. Protein sequence: CASSAEGKDEKLFF.

V and J are TRBV7-2 and TRBJ2-5; 7 bases fit TRBD2. There are 14 residues in the CDR3. V dropped 5 bases and J dropped 5; count of bases not matched to a gene: 8. Germline-derived CDR1 and CDR2 are SGHTA and FQGNSA. The CDR3 coding sequence is TGTGCCAGCAGCCGGAGGACTAGTGAGGAGACCCAGTACTTC. Protein sequence: CASSRRTSEETQYF.

This clonotype was seen only a few times. The V and J genes are TRBV3-1 and TRBJ2-2, with 8 bases identical to TRBD2. The germline V gene encodes CDR1 LGHDT and CDR2 YNNKEL (reference sequence). Trimming cost V 4 bases and J 5 bases; bases outside gene matches: 15. This CDR3 is built from 18 residues. In DNA form, the CDR3 reads TGTGCCAGCAGCCCTCGACGTGGGGTAGCGGGACGAACCGGGGAGCTGTTTTTT. It codes for CASSPRRGVAGRTGELFF.

The rearrangement links TRBV24-1 to TRBJ1-1, with D possibly TRBD1 on 6 matching bases. V was clipped by 7 bases and J by 1 base, with 15 bases between them. The germline V gene has CDR1 KGHDR and CDR2 SFDVKD. This CDR3 has 15 amino acids. The DNA for the CDR3 is TGTGCCACCAGGGACAGACTAACCTCGAACACTGAAGCTTTCTTT. This sequence encodes CATRDRLTSNTEAFF.

This rearrangement joins TRBV9 to TRBJ1-4, with a possible D match to TRBD1 (6 bases). The CDR3 spans 16 residues. Between the trimmed V and J ends, which lost 4 bases and 3 bases, there was a span of 16 bases. CDR1 is SGDLS and CDR2 is YYNGEE in the germline V gene. For the CDR3, the DNA is TGTGCCAGCAGCCCCACGTCTTGGGGGCCTAATGAAAAACTGTTTTTT. Translation: CASSPTSWGPNEKLFF.

This clonotype was detected only a few times. The chain uses TRBV30 and TRBJ2-3, with D perhaps given as TRBD1 or TRBD2 (5 bases each). Germline V gives CDR1 GTSNPN, CDR2 SVGIG (reference sequence). Between the trimmed V and J ends, which lost 3 bases and 7 bases, there was a span of 11 bases. This CDR3 comprises 12 residues. The CDR3 here is CAWRPGANTQYF. CDR3 DNA sequence: TGTGCCTGGAGACCCGGGGCGAATACGCAGTATTTT.

This chain joins TRBV14 and TRBJ2-1; no firm D call. Trimming removed 7 bases from V and 7 bases from J, with 8 bases in between. This CDR3 has 11 amino acids. Germline CDR1 SGHDN, CDR2 FVKESK. CDR3 DNA: TGTGCCAGCACCCACCGTAATGAGCAGTTCTTC. Translating it yields CASTHRNEQFF.

This clonotype has just a few counts. The V call is TRBV7-2, the J call TRBJ1-2, with 9 nucleotides matching TRBD1. The germline CDR1 and CDR2 sequences are SGHTA and FQGNSA. The V segment lost 5 bases and the J segment 8 bases; nucleotides outside the gene matches: 12. There are 15 residues in the CDR3. CDR3 residues: CASSGSGTGFRGYTF. The CDR3 DNA reads as TGTGCCAGCAGCGGATCCGGGACAGGGTTTCGCGGCTACACCTTC.

The rearrangement links TRBV4-2 to TRBJ2-7, with TRBD2 as a possible D gene (5 bases). The germline gives CDR1 LGHNA, CDR2 YNFKEQ. Trimming took 7 bases from V and 3 from J, leaving 19 bases between them. The CDR3 sequence is 15 residues long. CDR3 sequence reads: CASKADGEPLYEQYF. In DNA form, the CDR3 reads TGTGCCAGCAAGGCCGACGGGGAGCCCCTCTACGAGCAGTACTTC.

V usage is TRBV7-8 and J usage is TRBJ2-7; 12 bases line up with TRBD2. The CDR3 totals 15 residues. V was pared by 5 bases and J by 3 bases, with 5 bases of the junction left unmatched. The germline V gene encodes CDR1 SGHVS and CDR2 FQNEAQ. The CDR3 bases are TGTGCCAGCAGCATGACTAGCGGGGGAATCTACGAGCAGTACTTC. Translated, it gives CASSMTSGGIYEQYF. Looking up the rest from reference TRBV7-8 and TRBJ2-7 gives the full variable domain: GAGVSQSPRYKVAKRGQDVALRCDPISGHVSLFWYQQALGQGPEFLTYFQNEAQLDKSGLPSDRFFAERPEGSVSTLKIQRTQQEDSAVYLCASSMTSGGIYEQYFGPGTRLTVT.

This clonotype has more than one count but fewer than ten. The chain recombines TRBV2 with TRBJ2-4; 7 bases fit TRBD1. Germline V CDR1 and CDR2: SNHLY, FYNNEI. V shed 3 bases and J 4 bases; nucleotides not matched to a gene: 6. The CDR3 runs 15 residues. CDR3 DNA: TGTGCCAGCAGTGATGAACAGGGGAAGAAAAACATTCAGTACTTC. Its protein product is CASSDEQGKKNIQYF. The complete variable domain, with remaining parts taken from reference TRBV2 and TRBJ2-4, reads EPEVTQTPSHQVTQMGQEVILRCVPISNHLYFYWYRQILGQKVEFLVSFYNNEISEKSEIFDDQFSVERPDGSNFTLKIRSTKLEDSAMYFCASSDEQGKKNIQYFGAGTRLSVL.

This chain uses TRBV7-3 with TRBJ1-5; TRBD1 might be the D (6 bases). CDR3 length: 15 amino acids. Looked up from germline, CDR1 is SGHTA and CDR2 is FQGTGA. Between the trimmed V and J ends, which lost 0 bases and 2 bases, there was a span of 8 bases. The CDR3 DNA follows: TGTGCCAGCAGCTTAACATCAGGGGGCAATCAGCCCCAGCATTTT. Its protein product is CASSLTSGGNQPQHF.

This clonotype was counted a few times. This chain links TRBV20-1 with TRBJ1-4; no firm D call. CDR1 DFQATT and CDR2 SNEGSKA come from the germline V gene (reference sequence). The length of the CDR3 is 12 residues. V lost 4 bases to trimming and J lost 7 bases, with 10 bases between them. The CDR3 DNA follows: TGCAGTGCTAACAAGGGTGGTGAAAAACTGTTTTTT. Translating gives CSANKGGEKLFF.

This clonotype was observed a handful of times. The chain recombines TRBV20-1 with TRBJ2-7; no definite D call. V was shortened by 0 bases and J by 1 base, with 4 bases between the two germline ends. Germline loops: CDR1 DFQATT, CDR2 SNEGSKA (reference sequence). The CDR3 sequence is 12 residues long. This CDR3 is CSARDKSYEQYF. In DNA, the CDR3 is TGCAGTGCTAGAGACAAATCCTACGAGCAGTACTTC.

The chain recombines TRBV5-6 with TRBJ1-3; D remains unclear. Germline V gene lookup returns CDR1 SGHDT and CDR2 YYEEEE. V was trimmed by 4 bases and J by 0 bases, leaving 8 bases between them. CDR3 length equals 14 residues. CDR3 protein: CASSVGVSGNTIYF. CDR3 nucleotides: TGTGCCAGCAGCGTGGGAGTCTCTGGAAACACCATATATTTT.

This chain uses TRBV5-1 with TRBJ1-1; no definite D call. The CDR3 sequence is 15 residues long. Germline V lookup: CDR1 SGHRS, CDR2 YFSETQ. Trimming took 0 bases from V and 0 from J, leaving 9 bases between them. The CDR3: CASSLAVRVNTEAFF. In nucleotides, the CDR3 is TGCGCCAGCAGCTTGGCGGTGAGGGTGAACACTGAAGCTTTCTTT.